This T cell receptor beta chain was recorded in a study of cytomegalovirus exposure and HLA in healthy donors (dated by TCRdb to 2017 to 2019). Concerning the study at large: According to a later analysis, the 120 or so validation repertoires were produced on the same platform as the approximately 620 repertoires of the first cohort. The aim of the study was to test whether cataloging public T cell receptors could identify signatures of past pathogen exposure. Along with the roughly 610-subject first cohort, a separate validation cohort of 120 different subjects was used. High-throughput TCR immunosequencing, statistical association of individual TCRs with disease status, and machine learning were combined to predict cytomegalovirus infection status. Study-level results and caveats: All 120 or so repertoires were used to score co-occurrence in the validation cohort in a later analysis, because that analysis had no HLA typing for the cohort. While some public TCRs were present in many individuals, most TCR sequences turned up only very rarely across donors. A total of around 150 TCR beta chains were listed by the study as associated with cytomegalovirus. In both the original and validation cohorts, the classifier was reported to diagnose cytomegalovirus status with high specificity and sensitivity. According to the authors, the approach could potentially be generalized to other disease states and immunological phenotypes. Three of the identified cytomegalovirus-associated TCR beta chains were confirmed in vitro to be specific for cytomegalovirus antigens. A later analysis found that TCRs clustered in the first cohort also tended to co-occur in the roughly 110 validation repertoires, with roughly 95% of cluster scores above 0.

CDR3 length: 14 amino acids, cysteine to phenylalanine. Only CDR3 DNA remains: 42 bases, in frame from the first base. CDR1 and CDR2 were assigned from the germline V gene (reference sequence) as SEHNR and FQNEAQ. Clipping removes 1 base from V and 6 bases from J, with 4 as the unmatched junction base count. Library generation was performed with the immunoSEQ multiplex PCR assay. Under the source paper's analysis protocol: A statistical classification framework was built to diagnose cytomegalovirus status from the catalog of TCR beta chain sequences. TCRdb obtained this table from immuneACCESS and retained in-frame rearrangements with V and J assigned. These tables miss some clones; where compared with another copy, unresolved V genes account for less than half of the shortfall, and the remainder is unexplained. The DNA was the basis for D and trimming; V, J and clone size are from that table. The sample table holds 70,000 to 75,000 clones, of which 85% to 95% were seen once. Less than 2% of the sample comes from the top ten.

To note about this clone: Its antigen has not been determined. Per-nucleotide qualities are absent, and no much larger clonotype sits a single base away.

The donors belonged to the validation cohort of around 120 subjects, which was separate from the roughly 670-subject first cohort. The chain is assembled from TRBV7-9 and TRBJ1-2, and TRBD1 matches 8 of the central bases. Sequencing was done on a sample of PBMCs. This receptor was obtained from a woman aged 18-29 years in good health and CMV-seropositive. This receptor has the CDR3 CASSLGNRGDGYTF. The DNA sequence is as follows: TGTGCCAGCAGCTTAGGCAACAGGGGGGATGGCTACACCTTC.